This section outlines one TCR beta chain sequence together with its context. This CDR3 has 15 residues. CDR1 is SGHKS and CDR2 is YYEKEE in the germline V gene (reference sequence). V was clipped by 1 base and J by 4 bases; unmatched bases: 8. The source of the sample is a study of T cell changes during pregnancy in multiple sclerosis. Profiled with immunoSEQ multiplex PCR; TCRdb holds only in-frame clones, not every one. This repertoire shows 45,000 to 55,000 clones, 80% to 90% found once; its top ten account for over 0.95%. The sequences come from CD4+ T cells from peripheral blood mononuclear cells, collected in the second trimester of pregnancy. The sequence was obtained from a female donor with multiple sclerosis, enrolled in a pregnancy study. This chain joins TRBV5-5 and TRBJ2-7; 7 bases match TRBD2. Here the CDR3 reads CASSLTLSGWYEQYF. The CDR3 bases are TGTGCCAGCAGCTTGACCCTTAGCGGGTGGTACGAGCAGTACTTC.